These T cell receptor beta chains were read from a single sample in a study of T cell responses to AZD1222 COVID-19 vaccine. This table comes from immunoSEQ multiplex PCR, and its TCRdb copy is limited to in-frame clones, with some not included. The sample has approximately 180,000 clones, approximately 92% seen once. Sample: peripheral blood, taken 28 days after the second dose of the MenACWY control vaccine. The receptors were sampled from an adult who received the MenACWY meningococcal vaccine as a control. Both conserved end residues are trimmed from each CDR3. Not every row has a clone size; where given, it reads once, few, many or a size class.

>13|.|TRBV19
ASSTLAGGSTEAF
>9|.|TRBV20-1
SARFQRGAF
>15|.|TRBV19
ASSRADRGLRNTEAF
>12|.|TRBV27
ASSSGSLAYEQY
>11|.|TRBV7-9
ASSSNGHYGYT
>12|few|TRBV6-5
ASSYGQGVQPQH
>12|.|TRBV7-9
ASSLVGQSNEQY
>16|.|TRBV10-1
ASSDAGSGRGPSDTQY
>13|.|TRBV10-3
AISEASGEVTEAF
>10|.|TRBV7-9
ASSATGGKAF
>12|.|TRBV18
ASSPGGEGEKLF
>13|.|TRBV5-5
ASSDGKAGNYGYT
>11|.|TRBV30
ACTQGANYGYT